Presented here are 13 T cell receptor beta chains from one specimen sequenced in a study of cytomegalovirus exposure and HLA in healthy donors. 13 Jbeta primers and 60 Vbeta primers were used for the PCR. TCRdb's table, derived via immunoSEQ multiplex PCR, lists solely in-frame clones and lacks some. The sample yields fewer than 200,000 clones, about 86% seen once. What was sequenced was PBMCs. The receptors shown here come from a woman aged 30 to 39 in good health and CMV-seronegative.

The chain couples TRBV10-1 to TRBJ2-3; 7 bases map to TRBD2. The CDR3 runs to 16 residues. V dropped 7 bases and J dropped 0; count of bases not matched to a gene: 10. Germline V gene sequence: CDR1 WNHNN, CDR2 SYGVQD (reference sequence). Here the CDR3 reads CASTIRLSGSTDTQYF. In DNA, the CDR3 is TGCGCCAGCACTATACGCCTTAGCGGGAGCACAGATACGCAGTATTTT.

The CDR3 bases are TGCGCCAGCAGCTCCGGGACAGGGGACAATGAGCAGTTCTTC. Amino acid sequence: CASSSGTGDNEQFF. This chain connects TRBV5-1 to TRBJ2-1; 10 bases are a match to TRBD1. CDR1 SGHRS and CDR2 YFSETQ come from the germline V gene. The ends lost 3 bases at V and 5 bases at J; junction bases unmatched: 2. The CDR3 has 14 amino acids.

This chain joins TRBV7-2 and TRBJ2-4, with D possibly matching TRBD2 (5 bases). V lost 4 bases to trimming and J lost 0 bases, with 19 bases between them. Germline CDR1 SGHTA, CDR2 FQGNSA. The CDR3 is 18 residues long. The CDR3 spells CASSSGSPHELAKNIQYF. For the CDR3, the DNA is TGTGCCAGCAGCTCGGGATCCCCCCATGAACTAGCCAAAAACATTCAGTACTTC.

The genes are TRBV19 and TRBJ1-2; D is possibly TRBD1 (5 bases). Germline lookup yields CDR1 LNHDA and CDR2 SQIVND (reference sequence). V dropped 4 bases and J dropped 2 bases, with 23 bases sitting between them. CDR3 length equals 18 residues. In nucleotides, the CDR3 is TGTGCCAGTAGTACCTACCTCGGGAGGACTTCAGGGAACTATGGCTACACCTTC. This sequence encodes CASSTYLGRTSGNYGYTF.

V and J are TRBV5-4 and TRBJ2-3, with 8 bases aligning to TRBD2. Germline CDR1 and CDR2: SGHNT and YYREEE (reference sequence). This CDR3 has 15 amino acids. J lost 1 base, V lost 0 bases, and 1 base had no gene match. DNA for the CDR3: TGTGCCAGCAGCTTGGCGCGGGAGGGCACAGATACGCAGTATTTT. Protein product: CASSLAREGTDTQYF. The full variable domain, with the rest looked up from reference TRBV5-4 and TRBJ2-3, is ETGVTQSPTHLIKTRGQQVTLRCSSQSGHNTVSWYQQALGQGPQFIFQYYREEENGRGNFPPRFSGLQFPNYSSELNVNALELDDSALYLCASSLAREGTDTQYFGPGTRLTVL.

The rearrangement links TRBV10-1 to TRBJ1-1; D is unresolved. Looked up from germline, CDR1 is WNHNN and CDR2 is SYGVQD (reference sequence). The CDR3 extends over 12 amino acids. V dropped 3 bases and J dropped 5 bases, with 7 bases sitting between them. The CDR3, as DNA: TGCGCCAGCAGTGACAGGTCTACTGAAGCTTTCTTT. Its translation is CASSDRSTEAFF.

CDR3 in amino acids: CASSLDSPLWQNTEAFF. Here the CDR3 DNA reads TGCGCCAGCAGCCTAGACAGTCCGCTTTGGCAGAACACTGAAGCTTTCTTT. This chain uses TRBV5-1 with TRBJ1-1, with D maybe TRBD1 (5 bases). This CDR3 contains 17 residues. Germline assignment: CDR1 SGHRS and CDR2 YFSETQ. Deletions cut 4 bases from V and 1 base from J, with 20 bases between. Full variable domain (rest looked up from reference TRBV5-1 and TRBJ1-1): KAGVTQTPRYLIKTRGQQVTLSCSPISGHRSVSWYQQTPGQGLQFLFEYFSETQRNKGNFPGRFSGRQFSNSRSEMNVSTLELGDSALYLCASSLDSPLWQNTEAFFGQGTRLTVV.

This rearrangement joins TRBV7-2 to TRBJ1-3, with a tentative D call TRBD1 (6 bases). Germline V gene lookup returns CDR1 SGHTA and CDR2 FQGNSA. V was cut by 5 bases and J by 4 bases, with 12 bases left in between. This CDR3 comprises 14 residues. The CDR3 DNA sequence: TGTGCCAGCAGCGATGGGACATCAGGAAACACCATATATTTT. Translated: CASSDGTSGNTIYF.

The CDR3 protein is CASSESGSSYNEQFF. The CDR3 DNA sequence: TGTGCCAGCAGCGAAAGCGGAAGCTCCTACAATGAGCAGTTCTTC. The chain has TRBV7-6 and TRBJ2-1, with D tentatively TRBD2 (5 bases). V was pared by 5 bases and J by 0 bases, with 11 bases between. Germline V gene data show CDR1 as SGHVS and CDR2 as FNYEAQ. The CDR3 is 15 amino acids. The complete variable domain, with remaining parts taken from reference TRBV7-6 and TRBJ2-1, reads GAGVSQSPRYKVTKRGQDVALRCDPISGHVSLYWYRQALGQGPEFLTYFNYEAQQDKSGLPNDRFSAERPEGSISTLTIQRTEQRDSAMYRCASSESGSSYNEQFFGPGTRLTVL.

The V and J genes are TRBV6-5 and TRBJ2-1, with 7 bases aligning to TRBD2. CDR1 is MNHEY and CDR2 is SVGAGI in the germline V gene. V lost 11 bases to trimming and J lost 3 bases; unmatched junction nucleotides: 7. This CDR3 spans 13 amino acids. This CDR3 reads CAGMSGNYNEQFF. The CDR3 nucleotides read TGTGCCGGCATGAGCGGGAACTACAATGAGCAGTTCTTC.

This clone was seen a few times. The chain has TRBV28 and TRBJ2-3, with 8 nucleotides matching TRBD1. The junction had 3 bases not matched to a gene; V was cut back by 4 bases and J by 6 bases. The CDR3 has 13 residues. Per germline, CDR1 MDHEN and CDR2 SYDVKM. CDR3 in amino acids: CASSSGQGDTQYF. CDR3 DNA sequence: TGTGCCAGCAGTTCCGGACAGGGTGATACGCAGTATTTT.

In this sample, this clone turned up a few times. The chain joins TRBV28 to TRBJ2-2; 9 bases map to TRBD1. In germline, CDR1 is MDHEN, CDR2 SYDVKM. The CDR3 spans 15 residues. The junction had 6 bases not matched to a gene; V was cut back by 6 bases and J by 4 bases. The CDR3 loop is CASRRRDRVTGELFF. CDR3 coding DNA: TGTGCCAGCAGACGACGGGACAGGGTCACCGGGGAGCTGTTTTTT.

The chain has TRBV23-1 and TRBJ1-3, with D hard to call. TRBV23-1 is an open reading frame whose function is uncertain. The V end lost 0 bases, the J end lost 0 bases, and 9 bases lay between the germline ends. The CDR3 is 16 residues long. The CDR3 region has the DNA TGCGCCAGCAGTCAATCTGTGGGCCCCTCTGGAAACACCATATATTTT. As protein: CASSQSVGPSGNTIYF.